These T cell receptor beta chains were read from a single sample in a study of shared clonotypes between healthy human individuals. Libraries were prepared by immunoSEQ multiplex PCR; TCRdb keeps only in-frame clonotypes and omits some of them. The sample shows approximately 95,000 clones, under 70% of them seen only once. The sample taken for sequencing was memory CD8+ T cells sorted from blood. The receptors were sampled from a man between 25 and 39 years old in good health. The CDR3 runs from the conserved cysteine through the conserved F or W. Each record gives: CDR3 protein, CDR3 DNA, D gene, J gene, clone size, V gene. D genes are given only for firm matches. The size field is filled for only some rows; it gives once, few, many or a size class.

CDR3aa: CASRHVLPGEQYF; CDR3nt: TGTGCCAGCAGGCATGTCCTTCCGGGGGAGCAGTACTTC; d_gene: -; j_gene: TRBJ2-7; abundance: -; v_gene: TRBV6-1
CDR3aa: CASSGASGYEQYF; CDR3nt: TGTGCCAGCAGTGGAGCTAGCGGGTACGAGCAGTACTTC; d_gene: TRBD2; j_gene: TRBJ2-7; abundance: -; v_gene: TRBV6-1
CDR3aa: CASSVGVKPQHF; CDR3nt: TGTGCCAGCAGTGTTGGAGTAAAGCCCCAGCATTTT; d_gene: -; j_gene: TRBJ1-5; abundance: -; v_gene: TRBV6-1
CDR3aa: CASSIDIGGLAGELFF; CDR3nt: TGTGCCAGTAGTATAGATATTGGTGGACTGGCCGGGGAGCTGTTTTTT; d_gene: -; j_gene: TRBJ2-2; abundance: -; v_gene: TRBV19
CDR3aa: CASSPTGDNYEQYF; CDR3nt: TGTGCCAGCAGCCCGACAGGGGACAATTACGAGCAGTACTTC; d_gene: TRBD1; j_gene: TRBJ2-7; abundance: few; v_gene: TRBV7-3
CDR3aa: CASSLFTTQGHTNEKLFF; CDR3nt: TGTGCCAGCAGCTTATTCACGACCCAGGGACATACTAATGAAAAACTGTTTTTT; d_gene: -; j_gene: TRBJ1-4; abundance: -; v_gene: TRBV11-2
CDR3aa: CASSFVSPRGGGETQYF; CDR3nt: TGTGCCAGCAGTTTTGTTTCCCCCAGGGGTGGAGGAGAGACCCAGTACTTC; d_gene: -; j_gene: TRBJ2-5; abundance: -; v_gene: TRBV28
CDR3aa: CASSPPLGKRDHRSSYNEQFF; CDR3nt: TGTGCCAGCAGCCCGCCGCTAGGGAAGCGGGACCACCGGAGCTCCTACAATGAGCAGTTCTTC; d_gene: TRBD2; j_gene: TRBJ2-1; abundance: few; v_gene: TRBV4-2
CDR3aa: CASSTQHGGTEAFF; CDR3nt: TGTGCCAGTAGTACGCAACACGGGGGGACGGAAGCTTTCTTT; d_gene: -; j_gene: TRBJ1-1; abundance: -; v_gene: TRBV19
CDR3aa: CASSSFTATTDEQFF; CDR3nt: TGTGCCAGCAGCAGCTTTACCGCGACAACCGATGAGCAGTTCTTC; d_gene: -; j_gene: TRBJ2-1; abundance: -; v_gene: TRBV5-4
CDR3aa: CASNPGGQGWGDTQYF; CDR3nt: TGCGCCAGCAACCCCGGAGGACAGGGCTGGGGGGATACGCAGTATTTT; d_gene: TRBD1; j_gene: TRBJ2-3; abundance: few; v_gene: TRBV5-1
CDR3aa: CASSPGGGVGGLRYEQYF; CDR3nt: TGTGCCAGCAGCCCTGGCGGGGGGGTAGGAGGTTTGCGGTACGAGCAGTACTTC; d_gene: TRBD2; j_gene: TRBJ2-7; abundance: -; v_gene: TRBV7-9
CDR3aa: CASSSYGKSSYNEQFF; CDR3nt: TGTGCCAGCAGTTCCTACGGGAAAAGCTCCTACAATGAGCAGTTCTTC; d_gene: -; j_gene: TRBJ2-1; abundance: -; v_gene: TRBV27
CDR3aa: CASSVAEGPNEKLFF; CDR3nt: TGTGCCAGCAGCGTAGCAGAGGGACCAAATGAAAAACTGTTTTTT; d_gene: -; j_gene: TRBJ1-4; abundance: -; v_gene: TRBV9
CDR3aa: CASSLSRFQSSYNEQFF; CDR3nt: TGTGCCAGCAGTTTAAGTCGTTTCCAGAGCTCCTACAATGAGCAGTTCTTC; d_gene: -; j_gene: TRBJ2-1; abundance: -; v_gene: TRBV27
CDR3aa: CASSFSRQGNSYEQYF; CDR3nt: TGTGCCAGCAGTTTTTCCCGACAGGGGAATTCCTACGAGCAGTACTTC; d_gene: TRBD1; j_gene: TRBJ2-7; abundance: -; v_gene: TRBV28
CDR3aa: CASSLRLYGYTF; CDR3nt: TGTGCCAGCAGTTTGAGACTCTATGGCTACACCTTC; d_gene: -; j_gene: TRBJ1-2; abundance: few; v_gene: TRBV28
CDR3aa: CASSLGTVRDTEAFF; CDR3nt: TGCGCCAGCAGCTTAGGGACAGTAAGAGACACTGAAGCTTTCTTT; d_gene: TRBD1; j_gene: TRBJ1-1; abundance: -; v_gene: TRBV5-1
CDR3aa: CATGRSGNTIYF; CDR3nt: TGTGCCACCGGGAGATCTGGAAACACCATATATTTT; d_gene: -; j_gene: TRBJ1-3; abundance: -; v_gene: TRBV6-5
CDR3aa: CASSLAASVTDTQYF; CDR3nt: TGTGCCAGCAGCTTGGCGGCTAGTGTCACAGATACGCAGTATTTT; d_gene: -; j_gene: TRBJ2-3; abundance: -; v_gene: TRBV5-6
CDR3aa: CASRKGLAGGTGELFF; CDR3nt: TGTGCCAGCAGAAAGGGACTAGCGGGAGGCACCGGGGAGCTGTTTTTT; d_gene: TRBD2; j_gene: TRBJ2-2; abundance: few; v_gene: TRBV7-9
CDR3aa: CASSTPLWAPPNYGYTF; CDR3nt: TGTGCCAGTAGCACACCCCTTTGGGCACCGCCTAACTATGGCTACACCTTC; d_gene: -; j_gene: TRBJ1-2; abundance: -; v_gene: TRBV19
CDR3aa: CASKKGTPYYGYTF; CDR3nt: TGTGCCAGCAAGAAGGGGACGCCCTACTATGGCTACACCTTC; d_gene: -; j_gene: TRBJ1-2; abundance: -; v_gene: TRBV2
CDR3aa: CAGTSVPDTQYF; CDR3nt: TGTGCCGGTACATCCGTGCCAGATACGCAGTATTTT; d_gene: -; j_gene: TRBJ2-3; abundance: -; v_gene: TRBV2
CDR3aa: CASSFARQGNSYEQYF; CDR3nt: TGTGCCAGCAGCTTCGCGCGACAGGGAAATTCCTACGAGCAGTACTTC; d_gene: TRBD1; j_gene: TRBJ2-7; abundance: -; v_gene: TRBV7-9
CDR3aa: CASSRDRGYTF; CDR3nt: TGTGCCAGCAGCAGGGACAGGGGCTACACCTTC; d_gene: TRBD1; j_gene: TRBJ1-2; abundance: -; v_gene: TRBV7-8
CDR3aa: CSVRDGYEQYF; CDR3nt: TGCAGCGTCCGGGACGGATACGAGCAGTACTTC; d_gene: -; j_gene: TRBJ2-7; abundance: -; v_gene: TRBV29-1
CDR3aa: CASGARGWQPQHF; CDR3nt: TGTGCCTCCGGCGCGAGGGGTTGGCAGCCCCAGCATTTT; d_gene: -; j_gene: TRBJ1-5; abundance: -; v_gene: TRBV2
CDR3aa: CSVEGGQGANTQYF; CDR3nt: TGCAGCGTTGAGGGTGGCCAGGGGGCAAATACGCAGTATTTT; d_gene: TRBD1; j_gene: TRBJ2-3; abundance: -; v_gene: TRBV29-1
CDR3aa: CASSIGVGQVGSGANVLTF; CDR3nt: TGTGCCAGTAGTATAGGGGTGGGACAGGTTGGCTCTGGGGCCAACGTCCTGACTTTC; d_gene: TRBD1; j_gene: TRBJ2-6; abundance: -; v_gene: TRBV19
CDR3aa: CASGTSVRNQPQHF; CDR3nt: TGTGCCAGCGGGACATCCGTAAGAAATCAGCCCCAGCATTTT; d_gene: -; j_gene: TRBJ1-5; abundance: many; v_gene: TRBV27
CDR3aa: CSVDLGQGVETQYF; CDR3nt: TGCAGCGTTGATCTCGGGCAGGGGGTAGAGACCCAGTACTTC; d_gene: TRBD1; j_gene: TRBJ2-5; abundance: -; v_gene: TRBV29-1
CDR3aa: CASSQDYYRPNTEAFF; CDR3nt: TGCGCCAGCAGCCAAGATTATTACAGACCAAACACTGAAGCTTTCTTT; d_gene: -; j_gene: TRBJ1-1; abundance: -; v_gene: TRBV4-1